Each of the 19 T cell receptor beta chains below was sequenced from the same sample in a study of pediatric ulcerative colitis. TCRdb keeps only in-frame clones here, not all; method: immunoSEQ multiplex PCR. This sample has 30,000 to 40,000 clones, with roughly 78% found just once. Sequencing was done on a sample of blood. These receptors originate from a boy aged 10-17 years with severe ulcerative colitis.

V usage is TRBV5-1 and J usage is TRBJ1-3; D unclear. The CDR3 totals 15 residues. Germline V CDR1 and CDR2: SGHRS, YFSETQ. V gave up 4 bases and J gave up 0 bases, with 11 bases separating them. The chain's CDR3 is CASSPGLLSGNTIYF. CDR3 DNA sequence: TGCGCCAGCAGCCCAGGACTTCTCTCTGGAAACACCATATATTTT.

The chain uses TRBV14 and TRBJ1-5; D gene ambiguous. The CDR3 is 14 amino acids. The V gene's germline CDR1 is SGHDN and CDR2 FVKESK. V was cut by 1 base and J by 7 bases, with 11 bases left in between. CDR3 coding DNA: TGTGCCAGCAGCCAAGCGCATGTGAGCCAGCCCCAGCATTTT. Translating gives CASSQAHVSQPQHF.

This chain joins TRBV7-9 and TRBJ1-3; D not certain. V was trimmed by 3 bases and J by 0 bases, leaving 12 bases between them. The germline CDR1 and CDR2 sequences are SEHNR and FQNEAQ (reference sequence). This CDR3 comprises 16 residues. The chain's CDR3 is CASSFLLGISGNTIYF. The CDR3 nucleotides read TGTGCCAGCAGCTTTCTTCTGGGGATCTCTGGAAACACCATATATTTT.

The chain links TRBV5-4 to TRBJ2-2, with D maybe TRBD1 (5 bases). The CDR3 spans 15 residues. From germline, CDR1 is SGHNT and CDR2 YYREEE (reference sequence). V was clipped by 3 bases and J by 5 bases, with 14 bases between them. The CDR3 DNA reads TGTGCCAGCAGCTGGGGCACCATAACGACCGGGGAGCTGTTTTTT. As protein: CASSWGTITTGELFF.

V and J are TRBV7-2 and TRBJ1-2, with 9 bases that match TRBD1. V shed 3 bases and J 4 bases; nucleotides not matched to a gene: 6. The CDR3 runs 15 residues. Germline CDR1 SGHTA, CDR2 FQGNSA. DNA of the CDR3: TGTGCCAGCAGCTTTTCAGGGACAGGGAGCTATGGCTACACCTTC. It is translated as CASSFSGTGSYGYTF.

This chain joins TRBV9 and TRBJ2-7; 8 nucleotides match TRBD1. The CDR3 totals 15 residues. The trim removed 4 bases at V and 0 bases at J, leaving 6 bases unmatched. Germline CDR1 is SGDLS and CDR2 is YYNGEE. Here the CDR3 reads CASSLGTGSSYEQYF. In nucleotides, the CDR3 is TGTGCCAGCAGCCTCGGGACAGGAAGCTCCTACGAGCAGTACTTC. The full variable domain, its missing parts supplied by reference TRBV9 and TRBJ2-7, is DSGVTQTPKHLITATGQRVTLRCSPRSGDLSVYWYQQSLDQGLQFLIQYYNGEERAKGNILERFSAQQFPDLHSELNLSSLELGDSALYFCASSLGTGSSYEQYFGPGTRLTVT.

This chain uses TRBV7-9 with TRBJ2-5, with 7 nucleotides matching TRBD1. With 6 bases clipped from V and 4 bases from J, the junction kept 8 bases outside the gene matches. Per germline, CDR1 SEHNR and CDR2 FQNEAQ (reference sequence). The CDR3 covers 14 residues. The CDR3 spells CASRLTGMRETQYF. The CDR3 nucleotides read TGTGCCAGCAGGCTGACAGGGATGAGAGAGACCCAGTACTTC.

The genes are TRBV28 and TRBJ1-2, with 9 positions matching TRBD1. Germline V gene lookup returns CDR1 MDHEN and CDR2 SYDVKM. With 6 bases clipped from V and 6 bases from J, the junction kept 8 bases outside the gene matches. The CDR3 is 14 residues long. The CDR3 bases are TGTGCCAGCAGCTCCCTCGGGACAGGGAATGGCTACACCTTC. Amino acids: CASSSLGTGNGYTF.

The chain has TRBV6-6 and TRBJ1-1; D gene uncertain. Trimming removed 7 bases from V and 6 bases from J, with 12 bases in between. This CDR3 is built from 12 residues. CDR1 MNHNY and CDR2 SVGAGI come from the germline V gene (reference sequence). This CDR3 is CASTKGPSEAFF. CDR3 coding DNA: TGTGCCAGCACCAAAGGCCCTTCTGAAGCTTTCTTT.

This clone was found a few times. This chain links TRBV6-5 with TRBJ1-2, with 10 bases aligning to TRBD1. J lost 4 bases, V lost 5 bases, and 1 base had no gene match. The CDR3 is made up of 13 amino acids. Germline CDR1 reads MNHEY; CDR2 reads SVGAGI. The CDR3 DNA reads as TGTGCCAGCAGTCGGACAGGGGGCTATGGCTACACCTTC. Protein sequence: CASSRTGGYGYTF.

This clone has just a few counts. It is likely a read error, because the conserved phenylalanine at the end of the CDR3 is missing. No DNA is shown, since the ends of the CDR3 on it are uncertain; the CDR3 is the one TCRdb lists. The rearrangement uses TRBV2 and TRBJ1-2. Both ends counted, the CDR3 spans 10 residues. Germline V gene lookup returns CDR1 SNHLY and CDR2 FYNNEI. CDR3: CASTRRGLRI.

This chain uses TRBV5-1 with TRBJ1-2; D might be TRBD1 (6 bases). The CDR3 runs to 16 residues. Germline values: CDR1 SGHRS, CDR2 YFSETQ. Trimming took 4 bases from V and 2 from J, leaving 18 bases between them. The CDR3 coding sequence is TGCGCCAGCAGCCCGGGACACTCAGCGGGAAACTATGGCTACACCTTC. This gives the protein CASSPGHSAGNYGYTF.

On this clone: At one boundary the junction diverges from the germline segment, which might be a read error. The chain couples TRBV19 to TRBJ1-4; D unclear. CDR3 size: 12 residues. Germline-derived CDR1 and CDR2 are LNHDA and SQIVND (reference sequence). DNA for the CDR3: TGTGCCAGTAGTGTAGAGGGTGAAAAACTGTTTTTT. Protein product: CASSVEGEKLFF.

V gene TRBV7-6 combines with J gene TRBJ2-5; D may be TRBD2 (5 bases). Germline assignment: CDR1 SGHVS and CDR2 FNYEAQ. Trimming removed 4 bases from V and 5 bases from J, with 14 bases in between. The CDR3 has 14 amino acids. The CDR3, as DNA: TGTGCCAGCAGCTACTGGCTAGCTCGGGAGACCCAGTACTTC. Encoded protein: CASSYWLARETQYF. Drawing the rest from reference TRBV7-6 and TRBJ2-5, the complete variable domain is GAGVSQSPRYKVTKRGQDVALRCDPISGHVSLYWYRQALGQGPEFLTYFNYEAQQDKSGLPNDRFSAERPEGSISTLTIQRTEQRDSAMYRCASSYWLARETQYFGPGTRLLVL.

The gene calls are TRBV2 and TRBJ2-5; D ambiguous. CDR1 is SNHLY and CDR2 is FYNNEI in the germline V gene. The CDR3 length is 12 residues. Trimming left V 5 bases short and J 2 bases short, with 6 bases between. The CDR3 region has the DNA TGTGCCAGCAGTTCGATACAAGAGACCCAGTACTTC. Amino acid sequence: CASSSIQETQYF.

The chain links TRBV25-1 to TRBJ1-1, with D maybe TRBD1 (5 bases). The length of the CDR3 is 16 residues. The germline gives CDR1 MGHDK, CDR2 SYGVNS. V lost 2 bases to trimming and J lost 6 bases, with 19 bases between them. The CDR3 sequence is CASSETPRGGTAEAFF. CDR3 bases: TGTGCCAGCAGTGAAACCCCTCGGGGGGGGACCGCTGAAGCTTTCTTT.

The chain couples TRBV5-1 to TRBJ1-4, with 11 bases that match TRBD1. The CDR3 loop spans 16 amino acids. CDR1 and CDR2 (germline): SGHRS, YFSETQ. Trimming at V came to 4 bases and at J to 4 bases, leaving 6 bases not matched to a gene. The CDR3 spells CASSLTGQGGNEKLFF. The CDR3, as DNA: TGCGCCAGCAGCCTGACGGGACAGGGGGGTAATGAAAAACTGTTTTTT.

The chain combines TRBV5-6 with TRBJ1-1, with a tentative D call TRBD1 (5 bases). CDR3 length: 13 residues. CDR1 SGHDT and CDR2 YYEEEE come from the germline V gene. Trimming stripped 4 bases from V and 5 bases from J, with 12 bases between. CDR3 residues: CASSPYRRTEAFF. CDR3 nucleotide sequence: TGTGCCAGCAGCCCCTACAGGAGGACTGAAGCTTTCTTT.

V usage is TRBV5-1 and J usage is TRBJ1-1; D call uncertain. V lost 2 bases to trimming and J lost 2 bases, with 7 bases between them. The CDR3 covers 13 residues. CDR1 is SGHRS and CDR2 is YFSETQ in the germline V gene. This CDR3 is CASSFETNTEAFF. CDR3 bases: TGCGCCAGCAGCTTCGAGACAAACACTGAAGCTTTCTTT.